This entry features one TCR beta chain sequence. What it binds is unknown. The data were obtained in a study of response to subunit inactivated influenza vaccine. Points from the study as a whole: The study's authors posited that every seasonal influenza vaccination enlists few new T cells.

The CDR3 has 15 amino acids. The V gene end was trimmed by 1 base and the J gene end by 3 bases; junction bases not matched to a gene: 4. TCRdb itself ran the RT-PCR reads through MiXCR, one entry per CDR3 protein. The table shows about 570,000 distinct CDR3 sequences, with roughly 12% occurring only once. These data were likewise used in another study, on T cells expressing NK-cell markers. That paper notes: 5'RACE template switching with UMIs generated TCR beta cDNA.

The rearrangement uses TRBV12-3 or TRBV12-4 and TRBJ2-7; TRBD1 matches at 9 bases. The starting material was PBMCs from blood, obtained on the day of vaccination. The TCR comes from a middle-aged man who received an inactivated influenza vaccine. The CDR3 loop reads CASSLGTGELYEQYF. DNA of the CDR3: TGTGCCAGCAGTTTAGGGACAGGGGAACTCTACGAGCAGTACTTC.